This T cell receptor beta chain was sequenced in a study of T cell responses to AZD1222 COVID-19 vaccine (dated by TCRdb to about 2021). With regard to the full study: TCR sequencing covered over 230 trial participants: 200 to 210 given two doses of AZD1222 and approximately 25 given two doses of MenACWY control vaccine. Trial participants were enrolled by age into subgroups of 18-55, 56-69 and 70-plus years, and around 150, 29 and 61 TCR-sequenced participants, respectively, were included in these subgroups. Overall results and qualifications from the work: Participants were mostly white British and included more females than males, and it was suggested by the authors that clonal diversity may have been underestimated. Conclusions about previously exposed vaccinees are limited because only six or seven AZD1222 recipients were SARS-CoV-2 seropositive at baseline. Because no samples from the day 14 peak response were available, repertoires could be characterized only after the peak T cell response. Nearly half of unique spike-specific TCRs reportedly recognized epitopes outside regions mutated in the B.1.351 and B.1.1.7 variants. The vaccine-associated CD4 TCRs covered the entire spike protein, and the dominant responses fell in regions 160-218 and 743-854. Spike-specific TCR breadth and depth rose significantly after two AZD1222 doses compared with day 0 and with MenACWY recipients. In the small 56-69-year group, the increase in depth fell short of significance, most likely because of low power.

Of note for this clone: Its antigen is unknown. Nothing much larger sits one base from this clone, and base qualities are not available.

The time point label of this sample denotes: about 28 days (+/-7) after the second vaccine dose. AZD1222 recipients given second doses at about 4 weeks or at about 12 weeks were pooled, since spike-specific TCR depth and breadth were not found to differ between the two schedules. The vaccinee samples were drawn from two UK trials, COV001 and COV002, one of which was a single-blind randomized controlled phase 2/3 trial testing AZD1222 (ChAdOx1 nCoV-19) in healthy adults. Trial participant PBMC samples were collected at day 0 and day 28 after the second dose for TCRbeta chain sequencing. The CDR3, cysteine through phenylalanine, is 18 amino acids long. Only the CDR3 region is kept as DNA, spanning 54 bases read in frame from base 1. V and J are trimmed by 5 bases and 6 bases, and the gene matches miss 15 bases of the junction. CDR1 and CDR2, per the germline V gene (reference sequence), are LNHDA and SQIVND.

The CDR3 regions of human TCRbeta chains were analyzed by immunosequencing. Under the source paper's analysis protocol: TCRs in the repertoires were compared against a reference library of SARS-CoV-2-specific TCRs that had been generated with the MIRA antigen-specificity platform. Breadth meant the fraction of unique TCRs that were SARS-CoV-2-associated, whereas depth meant the fraction of total T cells that were SARS-CoV-2-associated. Each spike-specific TCR was assigned to its reactive spike region and to a CD4 or CD8 class using the MIRA data. Log10-transformed breadth and depth values were compared by one-way ANOVA with Sidak's multiple comparisons tests. TCRdb obtained this table from immuneACCESS and retained in-frame rearrangements with V and J assigned. These tables miss some clones; where compared with another copy, unresolved V genes account for less than half of the shortfall, and the remainder is unexplained. That table is the source of V, J and clone size, and D and trimming were worked out from the DNA. For this sample the table gives fewer than 150,000 clones, of which more than 75% were detected only once. Clones ranked in the top ten supply approximately 3.4% of the sample.

The chain is made from TRBV19 and TRBJ2-1; the central 11 bases match TRBD2. This sequence originates from an adult who received the AZD1222 COVID-19 vaccine. The sequencing here drew on peripheral blood, taken 28 days after the second AZD1222 dose. The DNA sequence is TGTGCCAGTAGTCAGACTAGCGGGAACAACTGGGGGGCCAATGAGCAGTTCTTC. It translates to CASSQTSGNNWGANEQFF. Joined to the reference TRBV19 and TRBJ2-1 proteins, this CDR3 gives the full variable domain: DGGITQSPKYLFRKEGQNVTLSCEQNLNHDAMYWYRQDPGQGLRLIYYSQIVNDFQKGDIAEGYSVSREKKESFPLTVTSAQKNPTAFYLCASSQTSGNNWGANEQFFGPGTRLTVL.